These 24 T cell receptor beta chains originate from one sample sequenced in a study of blood T cells in healthy people across ages. Sample-barcoded 5' priming and a J-beta primer mix drove a second PCR of roughly 6 to 12 cycles. Each CDR3 protein is one row after TCRdb ran MiXCR on the 5' RACE reads. The top ten hold 0.75% of the sample, which has more than 1,000,000 distinct CDR3 sequences, under 30% seen once. These records were also assigned to another study, of T cells of mothers and their children.

Sample: blood. The receptors here all came from a girl aged 2-10 years in good health.

In its sample, this clonotype was seen a few times. The chain links TRBV5-5 to TRBJ1-2; D is undetermined. Germline V lookup: CDR1 SGHKS, CDR2 YYEKEE (reference sequence). The CDR3 extends over 14 amino acids. V lost 3 bases to trimming and J lost 2 bases, with 11 bases between them. CDR3 nucleotide sequence: TGTGCCAGCAGCTCGGTACGGGCCAACTATGGCTACACCTTC. Protein product: CASSSVRANYGYTF.

The chain uses TRBV7-9 and TRBJ2-1; 8 positions agree with TRBD1. From germline, CDR1 is SEHNR and CDR2 FQNEAQ (reference sequence). The junction had 5 bases not matched to a gene; V was cut back by 5 bases and J by 5 bases. The CDR3 has 14 amino acids. CDR3 nucleotides: TGTGCCAGCAGCCCCTCGGACAGGGACAATGAGCAGTTCTTC. As protein: CASSPSDRDNEQFF.

The chain is built from TRBV25-1 and TRBJ2-5; TRBD2 is a possible D gene (5 bases). Per the germline V gene, CDR1 is MGHDK and CDR2 is SYGVNS. The CDR3 loop spans 13 amino acids. The germline V and J ends were trimmed by 7 bases and 5 bases, with 14 bases remaining between them. CDR3 sequence (DNA): TGTGCCAGCAATAACCCCTCGGGGGAGACCCAGTACTTC. It codes for CASNNPSGETQYF.

This rearrangement joins TRBV12-3 or TRBV12-4 to TRBJ2-3; a weak D match, TRBD1 (6 bases). The V gene lost 6 bases and the J gene lost 4 bases, with 20 bases spanning the gap. The CDR3 contains 16 residues. The CDR3 loop is CASSRTDGGWADTQYF. The CDR3 DNA reads TGTGCCAGCAGCCGCACAGATGGGGGCTGGGCAGATACGCAGTATTTT.

This clonotype has just a few counts. The chain combines TRBV2 with TRBJ1-5; 7 positions match TRBD1. V was pared by 5 bases and J by 4 bases, with 8 bases of the junction left unmatched. In germline, CDR1 is SNHLY, CDR2 FYNNEI. This CDR3 is 15 amino acids long. Written as DNA, the CDR3 is TGTGCCAGCAGTCTACGGACAGGCCCGAATCAGCCCCAGCATTTT. Amino acids: CASSLRTGPNQPQHF.

This rearrangement joins TRBV7-2 to TRBJ1-6; D may be TRBD1 (5 bases). Trimming pared 2 bases from V and 3 bases from J, leaving 8 bases between. Germline loops: CDR1 SGHTA, CDR2 FQGNSA. CDR3 length equals 15 residues. This chain's CDR3 is CASSLRDHYNSPLHF. The CDR3 region has the DNA TGTGCCAGCAGCTTACGGGACCACTATAATTCACCCCTCCACTTT.

In its sample, this clonotype was seen a few times. The chain carries TRBV27 and TRBJ2-5, with D unclear. The CDR3 is made up of 13 amino acids. Germline V CDR1 and CDR2: MNHEY, SMNVEV (reference sequence). Trimming took 3 bases from V and 4 from J, leaving 9 bases between them. The CDR3 loop reads CASSFDFGETQYF. In nucleotides, the CDR3 is TGTGCCAGCAGTTTCGACTTTGGAGAGACCCAGTACTTC.

A few counts support this clonotype. The CDR3 DNA follows: TGTGCCAGCAGCCGGATCCGGGGTCAGAATGAGCAGTTCTTC. Amino acids: CASSRIRGQNEQFF. This sequence joins TRBV3-1 and TRBJ2-1; the D gene is possibly TRBD2 (5 bases). Per the germline V gene, CDR1 is LGHDT and CDR2 is YNNKEL (reference sequence). The CDR3 spans 14 residues. V was trimmed by 4 bases and J by 7 bases, leaving 14 bases between them.

The chain joins TRBV7-9 to TRBJ2-5; TRBD2 matches at 7 bases. The CDR3 has 15 amino acids. CDR1 is SEHNR and CDR2 is FQNEAQ in the germline V gene (reference sequence). The V segment lost 5 bases and the J segment 4 bases; nucleotides outside the gene matches: 10. The CDR3 nucleotides read TGTGCCAGCAGCCCCGCGAGGACTAGTTCAGAGACCCAGTACTTC. Encoded protein: CASSPARTSSETQYF.

This clonotype was counted only a few times. A read error may account for a junction end that differs from germline. The rearrangement joins TRBV20-1 to TRBJ2-7; a possible D gene is TRBD2 (6 bases). The CDR3 runs 14 residues. Germline V gene data show CDR1 as DFQATT and CDR2 as SNEGSKA (reference sequence). CDR3 coding DNA: TGCAGCGCTAGTTCCGGGAGTCACTCCTACGAGCAGTACTTC. Its translation is CSASSGSHSYEQYF.

The CDR3 here is CASSRGTSGANEQFF. In DNA, the CDR3 is TGTGCCAGCAGCCGAGGGACTAGCGGGGCCAATGAGCAGTTCTTC. The chain combines TRBV7-2 with TRBJ2-5; TRBD2 matches 13 bases. The DNA matches TRBJ2-1 better at its end, which makes the J call doubtful. Germline V gene lookup returns CDR1 SGHTA and CDR2 FQGNSA. The CDR3 spans 15 residues.

This sequence joins TRBV15 and TRBJ2-3; D is unclear. V lost 4 bases and J 4 bases, leaving 9 bases between the germline ends. The CDR3 length is 13 residues. Germline-derived CDR1 and CDR2 are LNHNV and YYDKDF (reference sequence). Written as DNA, the CDR3 is TGTGCCACCAGCATAATCCTCGCAGATACGCAGTATTTT. As protein: CATSIILADTQYF.

This clonotype was counted only a few times. CDR3 bases: TGTGCCAGCAGTGAGGACAATTCGAATGAAAAACTGTTTTTT. Translating it yields CASSEDNSNEKLFF. The chain links TRBV6-1 to TRBJ1-4, with D tentatively TRBD1 (5 bases). V was cut by 3 bases and J by 5 bases, with 10 bases left in between. Germline V lookup: CDR1 MNHNS, CDR2 SASEGT. This CDR3 spans 14 amino acids.

There are a few counts of this clonotype. The rearrangement links TRBV4-3 to TRBJ2-5; D may be TRBD2 (6 bases). The CDR3 totals 16 residues. From germline, CDR1 is LGHNA and CDR2 YSLEER. Trimming pared 0 bases from V and 1 base from J, leaving 12 bases between. CDR3 DNA sequence: TGCGCCAGCAGCCAAGATATAGCCGGGGGCCAAGAGACCCAGTACTTC. Translation gives CASSQDIAGGQETQYF.

This clonotype appeared a few times. This chain uses TRBV9 with TRBJ2-5, with TRBD2 matching 7 bases. The trim removed 3 bases at V and 4 bases at J, leaving 6 bases unmatched. The CDR3 runs 14 residues. Germline CDR1 reads SGDLS; CDR2 reads YYNGEE. In DNA form, the CDR3 reads TGTGCCAGCAGCGACCCCGGACTAGTAGAGACCCAGTACTTC. The encoded protein is CASSDPGLVETQYF.

The chain recombines TRBV29-1 with TRBJ1-1; weak D call: TRBD1 (5 bases). This CDR3 is 15 amino acids long. Trimming removed 3 bases from V and 0 bases from J, with 14 bases in between. Per germline, CDR1 SQVTM and CDR2 ANQGSEA. The CDR3 reads CSVDLGTLMNTEAFF. CDR3 nucleotide sequence: TGCAGCGTTGATCTTGGGACCCTGATGAACACTGAAGCTTTCTTT.

This clonotype was seen a handful of times. The rearrangement links TRBV29-1 to TRBJ1-1; 10 bases map to TRBD1. The CDR3 has 11 amino acids. Germline V gene lookup returns CDR1 SQVTM and CDR2 ANQGSEA. Trimming at V came to 6 bases and at J to 7 bases, leaving 2 bases not matched to a gene. CDR3 region: CSVGQGSEAFF. Here the CDR3 DNA reads TGCAGCGTGGGACAGGGGAGTGAAGCTTTCTTT.

The chain recombines TRBV29-1 with TRBJ2-1, with unresolved D. Germline CDR1 SQVTM, CDR2 ANQGSEA. CDR3 length: 13 amino acids. V was clipped by 7 bases and J by 7 bases, with 17 bases between them. The CDR3 region has the DNA TGCAGCGGCGTCCACGTTCTTAGAAATGAGCAGTTCTTC. The encoded protein is CSGVHVLRNEQFF.

This clonotype was detected a few times. The chain employs TRBV12-3 or TRBV12-4 and TRBJ1-4; 7 bases are shared with TRBD1. J was trimmed by 6 bases and V by 3 bases; bases with no gene match: 4. The CDR3 is 14 residues long. CDR3 sequence (DNA): TGTGCCAGCAGTTTCAGGGGGTTGTATGAAAAACTGTTTTTT. Translated, it gives CASSFRGLYEKLFF.

This clonotype was recorded only once. The V call is TRBV5-5, the J call TRBJ2-3; TRBD2 matches at 7 bases. V trimming: 10 bases; J trimming: 4 bases; junction bases outside the gene matches: 6. Germline V gives CDR1 SGHKS, CDR2 YYEKEE (reference sequence). The CDR3 covers 12 residues. The CDR3 protein is CAGGVISDTQYF. For the CDR3, the DNA is TGTGCCGGGGGGGTGATATCAGATACGCAGTATTTT.

V is TRBV12-3 or TRBV12-4 and J is TRBJ2-5; D possibly uses TRBD1 or TRBD2 (5 bases each). The CDR3 length is 15 residues. V dropped 8 bases and J dropped 2 bases, with 18 bases sitting between them. DNA for the CDR3: TGTGCCAGCCTCTTCGCCGGGGCTCTTCAAGAGACCCAGTACTTC. Its protein is CASLFAGALQETQYF.

This sequence joins TRBV15 and TRBJ1-4; D not resolved. The CDR3 is made up of 13 amino acids. Germline CDR1 reads LNHNV; CDR2 reads YYDKDF (reference sequence). Trimming stripped 5 bases from V and 7 bases from J, with 11 bases between. CDR3 sequence: CATSVRSREKLFF. The DNA of the CDR3 is TGTGCCACCAGCGTCAGATCCCGTGAAAAACTGTTTTTT.

The chain joins TRBV4-2 to TRBJ1-5; TRBD1 matches at 7 bases. Losses at the gene ends were 3 bases for V and 5 bases for J; bases not matched to a gene: 10. CDR3 length equals 16 residues. Germline-derived CDR1 and CDR2 are LGHNA and YNFKEQ. CDR3 coding DNA: TGTGCCAGCAGCCAGGAACCGGGACAGCCCGATCAGCCCCAGCATTTT. Its protein is CASSQEPGQPDQPQHF.

This clonotype occurred a few times. The CDR3 bases are TGCAGCGTTGAAGATCAGGGTGGCGGGCAGTACTTC. Protein sequence: CSVEDQGGGQYF. The J gene is TRBJ2-1, the V gene TRBV29-1, with a possible D match to TRBD1 (5 bases). The J call is uncertain, as TRBJ2-7 better fits the DNA end. Germline CDR1 and CDR2: SQVTM and ANQGSEA. CDR3 length: 12 residues.